This T cell receptor (beta chain) stems from a study of cytomegalovirus exposure and HLA in healthy donors. Whole-study findings and limits: Donors belonging to an Asian-associated ancestry cluster reportedly showed fewer N-insertions in productive TCRs than the approximately 700-donor mean, according to what a later analysis found. A prior analysis recorded that most TCR beta V segments were productive about 87% or about 30% of the time.

The PCR used 60 Vbeta and 13 Jbeta primers. Produced via immunoSEQ multiplex PCR; TCRdb's table is partial and in-frame only. The table records approximately 61,000 clones, about 80% of them present only once. On this clone itself: The antigen is not known.

The sample consisted of PBMCs. The receptor was isolated from a man in his fifties in good health and CMV-seropositive.

The CDR3 protein is CASSTAGTESYNEQFF. The CDR3 nucleotides are TGTGCCAGCAGTACAGCCGGGACAGAGAGCTACAATGAGCAGTTCTTC. V and J are TRBV27 and TRBJ2-1; TRBD1 matches at 7 bases. With 5 bases clipped from V and 3 bases from J, the junction kept 10 bases outside the gene matches. There are 16 residues in the CDR3. Per the germline V gene, CDR1 is MNHEY and CDR2 is SMNVEV (reference sequence).